The 27 T cell receptor beta chains listed next were all sequenced from one sample in a study of cytomegalovirus exposure and HLA in healthy donors. TCRdb's table, derived via immunoSEQ multiplex PCR, lists solely in-frame clones and lacks some. The data contain approximately 160,000 clones, approximately 84% of them singletons. Sequenced: PBMCs. These receptors all stem from a young man in good health and CMV-seropositive.

CDR3 in DNA: TGTGCCAGCAGCGCCAGGGGTAACACTGAAGCTTTCTTT. Its translation: CASSARGNTEAFF. The chain links TRBV9 to TRBJ1-1; the D gene is possibly TRBD1 (6 bases). Germline CDR1 and CDR2: SGDLS and YYNGEE. Trimming took 3 bases from V and 2 from J, leaving 8 bases between them. The CDR3 is made up of 13 amino acids.

This chain links TRBV2 with TRBJ2-7, with 10 bases fitting TRBD1. The CDR3 consists of 13 residues. Germline CDR1 and CDR2: SNHLY and FYNNEI. Trimming took 6 bases from V and 7 from J; bases not matched to a gene: 6. The CDR3 here is CASRTGTGEEQYF. CDR3 coding DNA: TGTGCCAGCAGGACCGGGACAGGGGAGGAGCAGTACTTC. Based on the CDR3 plus reference TRBV2 and TRBJ2-7, the full variable domain is EPEVTQTPSHQVTQMGQEVILRCVPISNHLYFYWYRQILGQKVEFLVSFYNNEISEKSEIFDDQFSVERPDGSNFTLKIRSTKLEDSAMYFCASRTGTGEEQYFGPGTRLTVT.

The chain joins TRBV7-3 to TRBJ2-1; D unclear. V lost 2 bases, J lost 8 bases, and 16 bases lay in between. The CDR3 length is 15 residues. The germline gives CDR1 SGHTA, CDR2 FQGTGA. CDR3 sequence: CASSLPNSHYHEQFF. CDR3 in DNA: TGTGCCAGCAGCTTACCTAACTCCCACTATCATGAGCAGTTCTTC.

The chain combines TRBV28 with TRBJ1-2; D remains unclear. This CDR3 spans 14 amino acids. CDR1 is MDHEN and CDR2 is SYDVKM in the germline V gene. Trimming removed 6 bases from V and 8 bases from J, with 19 bases in between. The DNA for the CDR3 is TGTGCCAGCAGCCCTCGACACGACGGTGGGGGCTACACCTTC. Amino acids: CASSPRHDGGGYTF.

This chain links TRBV9 with TRBJ1-4; 8 nucleotides line up with TRBD1. V gave up 0 bases and J gave up 6 bases; unmatched junction bases: 4. This CDR3 comprises 15 residues. Germline CDR1 is SGDLS and CDR2 is YYNGEE. CDR3 region: CASSVGRGLYEKLFF. The CDR3 bases are TGTGCCAGCAGCGTAGGCAGGGGGCTATATGAAAAACTGTTTTTT.

The chain couples TRBV10-2 to TRBJ2-5; 7 bases align to TRBD1. The CDR3 has 13 amino acids. The J segment lost 7 bases and the V segment lost 6 bases, leaving 8 bases of the junction unmatched. CDR1 and CDR2 (germline): WSHSY, SAAADI. The CDR3 sequence: CASSKGQVGTQYF. In DNA, the CDR3 is TGCGCCAGCAGCAAAGGACAGGTCGGGACCCAGTACTTC.

The rearrangement uses TRBV27 and TRBJ2-1, with 10 bases matching TRBD2. CDR1 is MNHEY and CDR2 is SMNVEV in the germline V gene (reference sequence). The CDR3 loop spans 15 amino acids. Unmatched junction bases numbered 7, after V lost 7 bases and J lost 4 bases. The CDR3 sequence: CASKDPSGGYNEQFF. The CDR3, as DNA: TGTGCCAGCAAAGATCCTAGCGGGGGTTACAATGAGCAGTTCTTC.

This clone was detected a few times. This rearrangement joins TRBV9 to TRBJ1-1; no clear D. CDR3 length: 15 residues. The V end was cut by 3 bases, the J end by 0 bases, with 12 bases between. In germline, CDR1 is SGDLS, CDR2 YYNGEE. This CDR3 is CASSALLGVNTEAFF. The CDR3 bases are TGTGCCAGCAGCGCCCTCCTAGGAGTGAACACTGAAGCTTTCTTT.

The V and J genes are TRBV19 and TRBJ2-1; D gene ambiguous. CDR1 and CDR2 from the germline V gene are LNHDA and SQIVND (reference sequence). The CDR3 contains 15 residues. Trimming left V 6 bases short and J 0 bases short, with 12 bases between. The CDR3 DNA sequence: TGTGCCAGTAGCCCTCGTACCAGCTCCTACAATGAGCAGTTCTTC. This sequence encodes CASSPRTSSYNEQFF.

The J gene is TRBJ2-2, the V gene TRBV2; 7 bases are shared with TRBD1. Germline-derived CDR1 and CDR2 are SNHLY and FYNNEI. The J segment lost 1 base and the V segment lost 4 bases, leaving 3 bases of the junction unmatched. This CDR3 contains 15 residues. The CDR3 loop reads CASSGRTGNTGELFF. CDR3 coding DNA: TGTGCCAGCAGTGGAAGGACAGGGAACACCGGGGAGCTGTTTTTT.

This chain uses TRBV6-4 with TRBJ2-1; D is possibly TRBD2 (6 bases). Trimming took 2 bases from V and 10 from J, leaving 15 bases between them. Looked up from germline, CDR1 is MRHNA and CDR2 is SNTAGT. The CDR3 contains 14 residues. The CDR3 loop reads CASSDGTPVGEQFF. The DNA of the CDR3 is TGTGCCAGCAGTGACGGGACTCCGGTTGGGGAGCAGTTCTTC.

The J gene is TRBJ1-3, the V gene TRBV29-1; D may be TRBD1 (6 bases). This CDR3 region has 13 residues. Trimming removed 3 bases at V and 3 bases at J, with 9 bases between. The germline gives CDR1 SQVTM, CDR2 ANQGSEA. The DNA of the CDR3 is TGCAGCGTTGAGGCCAGGGGTGGAAACACCATATATTTT. It codes for CSVEARGGNTIYF.

The chain is built from TRBV7-2 and TRBJ1-6; TRBD1 agrees at 10 bases. The V gene end was trimmed by 5 bases and the J gene end by 7 bases; junction bases not matched to a gene: 5. Germline lookup yields CDR1 SGHTA and CDR2 FQGNSA. This CDR3 is built from 15 residues. CDR3 nucleotide sequence: TGTGCCAGCAGCCAGGGACAGGGGTCCAATTCACCCCTCCACTTT. Translated: CASSQGQGSNSPLHF.

The J gene is TRBJ2-7, the V gene TRBV28; 11 nucleotides line up with TRBD1. J lost 9 bases, V lost 6 bases, and 10 bases had no gene match. Germline CDR1 reads MDHEN; CDR2 reads SYDVKM. CDR3 length equals 14 residues. Here the CDR3 DNA reads TGTGCCAGCAGCTCGGGACAGGGGGGTAGAGTGCAGTACTTC. This translates into CASSSGQGGRVQYF. Looking up the rest from reference TRBV28 and TRBJ2-7 gives the full variable domain: DVKVTQSSRYLVKRTGEKVFLECVQDMDHENMFWYRQDPGLGLRLIYFSYDVKMKEKGDIPEGYSVSREKKERFSLILESASTNQTSMYLCASSSGQGGRVQYFGPGTRLTVT.

The table lists this clone with a count of one. The chain uses TRBV21-1 and TRBJ1-5; no check of the table's D call, TRBD1, against the DNA was made. TRBV21-1 is noted as a pseudogene. This CDR3 spans 13 amino acids. The CDR3 protein is CASRQGCSQPQHF. The CDR3 region has the DNA TGTGCCAGTAGACAGGGGTGTTCTCAGCCCCAGCATTTT.

This clone appeared a few times. J is TRBJ1-2 and V is TRBV5-1, with 9 bases lining up with TRBD1. Trimming removed 3 bases from V and 8 bases from J; junction bases left unmatched: 8. In germline, CDR1 is SGHRS, CDR2 YFSETQ. The CDR3 is made up of 14 amino acids. CDR3 amino acids: CASSYSTGGEGYTF. CDR3 DNA sequence: TGCGCCAGCAGCTATAGCACAGGGGGCGAAGGCTACACCTTC.

This chain joins TRBV28 and TRBJ2-3; 7 nucleotides align to TRBD2. V was pared by 10 bases and J by 6 bases, with 10 bases of the junction left unmatched. The CDR3 is 13 amino acids. The V gene's germline CDR1 is MDHEN and CDR2 SYDVKM. The CDR3 here is CAIGPGAGDTQYF. The CDR3 DNA reads TGTGCCATCGGACCAGGAGCGGGGGATACGCAGTATTTT.

V is TRBV5-1 and J is TRBJ2-1, with TRBD2 matching 8 bases. This CDR3 spans 16 amino acids. The V and J ends lost 3 bases and 2 bases, in that order; junction bases with no gene match: 7. In germline, CDR1 is SGHRS, CDR2 YFSETQ. CDR3 coding DNA: TGCGCCAGCAGCTCTCGGACGGGGGGGCCCTACAATGAGCAGTTCTTC. Its translation is CASSSRTGGPYNEQFF. Using reference TRBV5-1 and TRBJ2-1 for the parts outside the CDR3, the full variable domain is KAGVTQTPRYLIKTRGQQVTLSCSPISGHRSVSWYQQTPGQGLQFLFEYFSETQRNKGNFPGRFSGRQFSNSRSEMNVSTLELGDSALYLCASSSRTGGPYNEQFFGPGTRLTVL.

This chain joins TRBV1 and TRBJ2-7; the table gives TRBD2 as D, unverified against the DNA. TRBV1 is assigned pseudogene status. This CDR3 spans 16 amino acids. CDR3 DNA: TGCACCAGCAGCCAACCTGGACTAGCGGGACTCTACGAGCAGTACTTC. Protein sequence: CTSSQPGLAGLYEQYF.

The chain combines TRBV2 with TRBJ1-2; D is uncertain. The V gene's germline CDR1 is SNHLY and CDR2 FYNNEI. V shed 4 bases and J shed 3 bases, with 24 bases lying between them. The CDR3 is 18 residues long. The CDR3 DNA reads TGTGCCAGCAGTGTCCCCCGCGACATCCTCCATCCTTACTATGGCTACACCTTC. Protein product: CASSVPRDILHPYYGYTF.

In DNA form, the CDR3 reads TGTGCCAGCAGCCCCCCCCAGGGGCAAGAGACCCAGTACTTC. Translation gives CASSPPQGQETQYF. This sequence joins TRBV6-6 and TRBJ2-5, with D perhaps TRBD1 (6 bases). Trimming took 6 bases from V and 2 from J, leaving 13 bases between them. This CDR3 is 14 amino acids long. Germline CDR1 and CDR2: MNHNY and SVGAGI (reference sequence).

V gene TRBV6-5 combines with J gene TRBJ2-7; 8 bases match TRBD1. Germline values: CDR1 MNHEY, CDR2 SVGAGI. This CDR3 has 14 amino acids. Trimming took 6 bases from V and 5 from J; bases not matched to a gene: 9. CDR3 DNA sequence: TGTGCCAGCAGGCGCGGACAGGGAGGCGACGAGCAGTACTTC. It yields the protein CASRRGQGGDEQYF.

The CDR3 DNA reads TGTGCCAGCTCCCCGTCCAGCGGGGTCCAAGAGACCCAGTACTTC. This encodes CASSPSSGVQETQYF. V gene TRBV18 combines with J gene TRBJ2-5, with 7 bases aligning to TRBD2. Trimming cost V 6 bases and J 1 base; bases outside gene matches: 8. Germline CDR1 reads KGHSH; CDR2 reads LQKENI. The CDR3 sequence is 15 residues long.

This chain uses TRBV30 with TRBJ1-1; TRBD1 agrees at 8 bases. This CDR3 region has 15 residues. V gave up 2 bases and J gave up 4 bases; unmatched junction bases: 9. Germline CDR1 reads GTSNPN; CDR2 reads SVGIG (reference sequence). This CDR3 is CAWSSQGARGTEAFF. The CDR3 DNA is TGTGCCTGGAGTTCGCAGGGGGCGCGCGGCACTGAAGCTTTCTTT.

The chain has TRBV28 and TRBJ2-3; perhaps TRBD1 as D (6 bases). Germline V CDR1 and CDR2: MDHEN, SYDVKM. The length of the CDR3 is 14 residues. The V and J ends lost 1 base and 3 bases respectively, with 8 bases between them. This CDR3 reads CASSLSTGTDTQYF. For the CDR3, the DNA is TGTGCCAGCAGTTTATCTACAGGGACAGATACGCAGTATTTT.

V usage is TRBV6-6 and J usage is TRBJ2-1; possibly TRBD2 for D (7 bases). Germline CDR1 MNHNY, CDR2 SVGAGI (reference sequence). CDR3 length: 16 amino acids. Trimming pared 7 bases from V and 0 bases from J, leaving 16 bases between. The CDR3 is CASTKGGIPSYNEQFF. DNA for the CDR3: TGTGCCAGCACTAAGGGGGGGATACCCTCCTACAATGAGCAGTTCTTC.

The chain links TRBV2 to TRBJ1-1; 10 bases fit TRBD1. CDR1 is SNHLY, CDR2 FYNNEI, per germline. J lost 2 bases, V lost 4 bases, and 4 bases had no gene match. The CDR3 loop spans 15 amino acids. CDR3 protein: CASSGRTGGNTEAFF. The CDR3 DNA sequence: TGTGCCAGCAGTGGCAGGACAGGGGGAAACACTGAAGCTTTCTTT.